The T cell receptor (beta chain) under discussion was sequenced for a study of T cells in Graves' hyperthyroidism and ophthalmopathy. Study details: It was at initial diagnosis, before any treatment, that peripheral blood was collected.

Study-level results: Ophthalmopathy and stable hyperthyroidism were separated by a 13 V-J model.

This clonotype was counted many times. Its target is not known. The sample of blood was obtained at first hyperthyroidism diagnosis (before any ophthalmopathy symptoms). The germline V and J ends were trimmed by 7 bases and 13 bases, with 16 bases remaining between them. The length of the CDR3 is 12 residues. Germline CDR1 and CDR2: MNHEY and SVGAGI. Amplification of TCR beta CDR3 regions was performed using RNA transcripts as template. Primed by the HTBI set, a first-round RT-PCR was run on the TCR CDR3. TCRdb redid the calling of the multiplex PCR reads with MiXCR, one entry per CDR3 protein. The repertoire includes hundreds of thousands of distinct CDR3 sequences, around a quarter of them detected once, and roughly a quarter sits in the top ten.

Input material: blood. The TCR was taken from a man in his forties with Graves' hyperthyroidism that later progressed to Graves' ophthalmopathy. The chain has TRBV6-5 and TRBJ2-2; a weak D match, TRBD2 (6 bases). The CDR3 region has the DNA TGTGCCAGCACCGGGTATCCGGGAGCGCTGTTTTTT. Protein sequence: CASTGYPGALFF.